This TCR beta chain was recovered during a study of blood T cells in healthy people across ages. At the level of the study: Per two T cells, template switching captured roughly one barcoded beta molecule. Findings and limits, study-wide: Diversity estimates from one million T cells were considered underestimates. Observed TCR beta diversity showed a strong correlation with the percentage of naive T cells as measured by flow cytometry.

About this clonotype: Its target is not known.

The ends were cut back, 5 bases at V and 2 bases at J, with 12 bases in the middle. CDR1 is SEHNR, CDR2 FQNEAQ, per germline (reference sequence). The CDR3 has 14 residues. A second 7 to 11 cycle PCR used barcoded and J-beta primers. Using its own MiXCR run on the 5' RACE reads, TCRdb lists one record per CDR3 protein. The table lists hundreds of thousands of distinct CDR3 sequences, around 21% of them singletons. The authors drew approximately 9 milliliters of peripheral blood from each donor. What was sequenced was blood. The chain recombines TRBV7-9 with TRBJ2-5, with D maybe TRBD1 (5 bases). The receptor's source is a man aged 65 to 85 in good health. The CDR3 region has the DNA TGTGCCAGCAGCACGGACACCGCACAAGAGACCCAGTACTTC. Protein product: CASSTDTAQETQYF.